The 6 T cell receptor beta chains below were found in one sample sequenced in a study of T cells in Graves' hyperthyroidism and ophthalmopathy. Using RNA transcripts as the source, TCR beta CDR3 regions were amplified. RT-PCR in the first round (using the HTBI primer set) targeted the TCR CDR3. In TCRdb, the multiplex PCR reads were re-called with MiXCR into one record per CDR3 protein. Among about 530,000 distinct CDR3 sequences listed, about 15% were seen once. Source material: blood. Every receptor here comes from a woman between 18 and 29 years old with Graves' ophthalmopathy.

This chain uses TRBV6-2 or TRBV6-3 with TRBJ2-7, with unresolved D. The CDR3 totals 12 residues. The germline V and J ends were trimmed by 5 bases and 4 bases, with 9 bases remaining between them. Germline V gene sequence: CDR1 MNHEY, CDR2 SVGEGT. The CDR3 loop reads CASSGSLYEQYF. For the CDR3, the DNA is TGTGCCAGCAGTGGCAGCCTGTACGAGCAGTACTTC.

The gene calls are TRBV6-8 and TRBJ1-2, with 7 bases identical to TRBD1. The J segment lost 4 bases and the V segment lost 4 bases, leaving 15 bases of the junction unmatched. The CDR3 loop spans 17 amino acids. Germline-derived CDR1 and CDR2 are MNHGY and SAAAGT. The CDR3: CASSCHLGQAMTYGYTF. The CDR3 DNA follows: TGTGCCAGCAGTTGTCACTTAGGACAGGCCATGACCTATGGCTACACCTTC.

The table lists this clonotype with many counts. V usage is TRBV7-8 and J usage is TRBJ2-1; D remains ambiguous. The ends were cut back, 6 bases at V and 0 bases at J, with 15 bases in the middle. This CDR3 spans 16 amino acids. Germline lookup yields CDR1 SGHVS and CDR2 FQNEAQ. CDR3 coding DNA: TGTGCCAGCAGTCGGCCGTCGGCGAGCTCCTACAATGAGCAGTTCTTC. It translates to CASSRPSASSYNEQFF.

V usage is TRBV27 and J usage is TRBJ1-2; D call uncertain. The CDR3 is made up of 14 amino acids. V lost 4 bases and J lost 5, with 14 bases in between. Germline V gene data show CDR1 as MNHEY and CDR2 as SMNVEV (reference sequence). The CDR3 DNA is TGTGCCAGCAGTTCCCTCGGCGGGAATTATGGCTACACCTTC. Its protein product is CASSSLGGNYGYTF.

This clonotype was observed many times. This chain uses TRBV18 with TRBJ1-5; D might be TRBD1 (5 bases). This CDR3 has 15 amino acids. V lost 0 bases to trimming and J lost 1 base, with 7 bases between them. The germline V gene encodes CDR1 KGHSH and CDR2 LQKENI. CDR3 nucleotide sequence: TGTGCCAGCTCACCACCGGGGGGGAGCAATCAGCCCCAGCATTTT. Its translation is CASSPPGGSNQPQHF.

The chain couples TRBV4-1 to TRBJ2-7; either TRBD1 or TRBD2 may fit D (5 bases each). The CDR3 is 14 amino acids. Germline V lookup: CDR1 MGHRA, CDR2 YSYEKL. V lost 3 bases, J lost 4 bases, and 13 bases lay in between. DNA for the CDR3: TGCGCCAGCAGCCAGGGGACCAATTCTTACGAGCAGTACTTC. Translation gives CASSQGTNSYEQYF.